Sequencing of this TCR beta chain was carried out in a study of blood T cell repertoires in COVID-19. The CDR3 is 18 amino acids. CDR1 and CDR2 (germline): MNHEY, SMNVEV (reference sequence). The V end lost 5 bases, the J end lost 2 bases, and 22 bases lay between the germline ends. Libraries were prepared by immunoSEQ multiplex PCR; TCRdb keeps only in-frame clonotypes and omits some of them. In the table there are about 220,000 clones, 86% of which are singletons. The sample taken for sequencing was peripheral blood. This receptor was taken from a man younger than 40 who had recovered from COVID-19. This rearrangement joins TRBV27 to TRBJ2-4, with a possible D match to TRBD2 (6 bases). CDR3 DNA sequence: TGTGCCAGCAGTCCCCTAGGAGGGTCAGGTTTGCCCAAAAACATTCAGTACTTC. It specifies CASSPLGGSGLPKNIQYF.